The source of this T cell receptor beta chain is a study of cytomegalovirus exposure and HLA in healthy donors. Study results and limitations: A later analysis by the authors found several of the most significant clusters apparently linked to common viral pathogens. Analysis was carried out at a later point, and it linked a missense DCLRE1C variant to TCR beta V- and J-gene trimming.

Researchers ran the PCR with 60 Vbeta and 13 Jbeta primers. Original handling: In a later analysis, roughly 11 million of approximately 86 million unique beta chains occurred in at least two donors. Sequencing used immunoSEQ multiplex PCR; TCRdb keeps in-frame clones, though not all of them. V, J and clone size derive from that table, while D and trimming were established from the DNA sequence. The sample carries 40,000 to 50,000 clones, 72% recorded once. Germline CDR1 and CDR2: SGHAT and FQNNGV. The CDR3 has 12 residues. The V end lost 3 bases, the J end lost 5 bases, and 7 bases lay between the germline ends. Regarding donors, all were healthy bone marrow donors. As regards this clone: Its antigen is as yet unknown.

The rearrangement uses TRBV11-2 and TRBJ1-2, with a weak D call TRBD1 (5 bases). This clonotype was obtained from a man in his thirties or forties in good health and CMV-seronegative. The material sequenced was PBMCs. In DNA form, the CDR3 reads TGTGCCAGCAGCTTCTCAGGGTATGGCTACACCTTC. Encoded protein: CASSFSGYGYTF. The complete variable domain, with remaining parts taken from reference TRBV11-2 and TRBJ1-2, reads EAGVAQSPRYKIIEKRQSVAFWCNPISGHATLYWYQQILGQGPKLLIQFQNNGVVDDSQLPKDRFSAERLKGVDSTLKIQPAKLEDSAVYLCASSFSGYGYTFGSGTRLTVV.